This record concerns one T cell receptor (beta chain) sequence. Its antigen remains unidentified. Base qualities are not provided; no much larger clone lies one nucleotide away. TCRbeta CDR3 regions were amplified from genomic DNA using the immunoSEQ Assay, a bias-controlled multiplex PCR. The original methods were these. The number of nucleated cells in each sample was estimated by amplification of reference gene primers within the assay. To quantify the absolute abundance of each unique TCRbeta CDR3 rearrangement, sequence reads were collapsed and filtered. For each sample, productive Simpson clonality was calculated by taking the square root of Simpson's diversity index across productive rearrangements. Imported from immuneACCESS, the table was reduced by TCRdb to in-frame sequences with V and J called. These copies leave out some clones; in studies compared against another copy, an unresolved V gene accounts for under half, and the cause of the remainder is not known. V, J and clone size derive from that table, while D and trimming were established from the DNA sequence. This sample comprises around 92,000 clones, about 82% of them detected only once. The top ten constitute under 30% of the sample.

Each collaborating institution followed its own protocols to collect whole blood in K2EDTA tubes. For TCRbeta analysis, collaborator samples were shipped as frozen whole blood, as isolated PBMCs, or as DNA extracted from either sample type. The sample is drawn from a study of blood T cell repertoires in COVID-19 (dated by TCRdb to the early 2020s). For the wider study: Samples from collaborators originated in the United States, Italy and Spain and spanned both the acute and convalescent phases of COVID-19. The prospective study material was composed of cDNA or gDNA derived from T cells, B-cell-depleted T cells, or PBMCs. Deeply sampled blood TCRbeta repertoires from subjects exposed to, actively infected with, or recovered from COVID-19 were included in the dataset. The repertoires were released in a freely available public database meant as a resource for research on the immune response to SARS-CoV-2. The samples were drawn from two sources: the first 160 participants of the ongoing ImmuneRACE study, and 1,200 or so subjects contributed by 6 global collaborators. Sample metadata almost always included a de-identified subject ID, COVID-19 status, age in years and sex. Where available, HLA class I and class II types were obtained from metadata supplied by the sample provider rather than from assay-based typing.

Study-wide findings and limitations: The amount of clinical and demographic metadata varied by source and participant and was provided uncurated.

The sequence was collected from a human donor in a cohort sampled during active COVID-19. The material sequenced was peripheral blood.

DNA sequence: TGTGCCAGCAGTTTCACAATCACCGGGGAGCTGTTTTTT. Its amino acids are CASSFTITGELFF. The V gene is TRBV27 and the J gene is TRBJ2-2; the D gene is unclear. Based on the germline V gene (reference sequence), the CDR1 and CDR2 sequences are MNHEY and SMNVEV. Relative to germline, V is 3 bases shorter and J is 4 bases shorter, with 6 bases between their ends. The CDR3 holds 13 amino acids from the cysteine to the phenylalanine. Only the CDR3 DNA is retained, 39 bases long and in frame from the first base.